The T cell receptor beta chain described here comes from a study of T cells after yellow fever vaccination. The CDR3 has 15 residues. V was trimmed by 5 bases and J by 5 bases, leaving 18 bases between them. Germline CDR1 and CDR2: ENHRY and SYGVKD. UMIs and a universal primer site were added when TCR cDNA was made by 5'RACE template switching. TCRdb independently ran MiXCR on the 5' RACE reads; one entry per CDR3 protein. Of hundreds of thousands of distinct CDR3 sequences in the sample, over 4% were seen once. About this clonotype itself: Its antigen is currently unknown.

Findings of the study overall: It was a small share of clonotypes that appeared in both CD4 and CD8 compartments. After the booster, 96% of CD4 and about nine tenths of CD8 primary-response clones were re-detected. One caveat is that FACS-sorted repertoires could contain abundant clonotypes contaminating from the bulk population.

The chain employs TRBV10-3 and TRBJ2-5; a possible D gene is TRBD1 (6 bases). The receptor was derived from a man younger than 30 who received the YFV17D yellow fever vaccine. The material sequenced was PBMCs, taken 5 days after the yellow fever booster vaccination. DNA for the CDR3: TGTGCCATCAGTCCACTCAGGGGTCCCCAGGAGACCCAGTACTTC. The encoded protein is CAISPLRGPQETQYF.